These 27 T cell receptor beta chains were all obtained from the same sample, sequenced in a study of T cell responses to AZD1222 COVID-19 vaccine. TCRdb's copy holds only in-frame clones and misses some; the assay was immunoSEQ multiplex PCR. This table holds around 89,000 clones, approximately 84% found once. Specimen: peripheral blood, collected on day 0 of AZD1222 vaccination. Receptor source: an adult in good health.

The rearrangement joins TRBV7-2 to TRBJ1-4; D call uncertain. V was pared by 1 base and J by 5 bases, with 5 bases between. This CDR3 has 13 residues. Germline V gene sequence: CDR1 SGHTA, CDR2 FQGNSA. The DNA for the CDR3 is TGTGCCAGCAGCTTAGGACAAAATGAAAAACTGTTTTTT. Translation gives CASSLGQNEKLFF.

The chain recombines TRBV4-2 with TRBJ1-2, with a possible D match to TRBD1 (6 bases). The CDR3 loop spans 16 amino acids. In germline, CDR1 is LGHNA, CDR2 YNFKEQ. V lost 3 bases and J 6 bases, leaving 20 bases between the germline ends. The CDR3, as DNA: TGTGCCAGCAGCCAGCGAATCACAGGGTTTGGGGATGGCTACACCTTC. It specifies CASSQRITGFGDGYTF.

The rearrangement links TRBV6-1 to TRBJ1-4, with 8 bases fitting TRBD1. The CDR3 runs 14 residues. The J segment lost 7 bases and the V segment lost 1 base, leaving 2 bases of the junction unmatched. CDR1 is MNHNS, CDR2 SASEGT, per germline. The CDR3 DNA is TGTGCCAGCAGTGAAGGGGGGACAGGTGAAAAACTGTTTTTT. It specifies CASSEGGTGEKLFF.

This chain connects TRBV7-9 to TRBJ1-6; D is undetermined. CDR3 length: 13 amino acids. Trimming cost V 5 bases and J 2 bases, with 4 bases left between them. Germline assignment: CDR1 SEHNR and CDR2 FQNEAQ (reference sequence). CDR3 sequence: CASSPPYNSPLHF. As DNA, the CDR3 is TGTGCCAGCAGCCCCCCCTATAATTCACCCCTCCACTTT.

The chain couples TRBV6-5 to TRBJ1-4, with a possible D match to TRBD1 (5 bases). This CDR3 comprises 15 residues. Germline V gives CDR1 MNHEY, CDR2 SVGAGI. Trimming took 4 bases from V and 6 from J, leaving 15 bases between them. This CDR3 is CASSSTQRGHEKLFF. CDR3 coding DNA: TGTGCCAGCAGTTCCACTCAGCGGGGCCATGAAAAACTGTTTTTT.

The rearrangement links TRBV28 to TRBJ1-2; possibly TRBD1 for D (5 bases). The CDR3 has 14 amino acids. CDR1 and CDR2 (germline): MDHEN, SYDVKM. The V end lost 7 bases, the J end lost 5 bases, and 17 bases lay between the germline ends. The CDR3: CASNGRVKGYGYTF. CDR3 sequence (DNA): TGTGCCAGCAACGGCAGGGTTAAGGGGTATGGCTACACCTTC.

The rearrangement joins TRBV6-5 to TRBJ1-4; the D gene is possibly TRBD1 (5 bases). The germline V gene encodes CDR1 MNHEY and CDR2 SVGAGI. CDR3 length equals 13 residues. The CDR3: CAATGQTNEKLFF. The CDR3 DNA reads TGTGCAGCCACGGGGCAGACTAATGAAAAACTGTTTTTT.

The chain links TRBV30 to TRBJ1-5; 11 nucleotides match TRBD1. The CDR3 is 15 residues long. Germline lookup yields CDR1 GTSNPN and CDR2 SVGIG (reference sequence). V gave up 0 bases and J gave up 7 bases; unmatched junction bases: 5. As DNA, the CDR3 is TGTGCCTGGAGTGTCCCTGGGACAGGGGGACAGCCCCAGCATTTT. It specifies CAWSVPGTGGQPQHF.

The rearrangement uses TRBV11-2 and TRBJ1-1; D gene ambiguous. CDR1 and CDR2 (germline): SGHAT, FQNNGV. The CDR3 has 13 amino acids. Trimming removed 0 bases at V and 11 bases at J, with 13 bases between. The CDR3 protein is CASSLDTPLGAFF. CDR3 nucleotide sequence: TGTGCCAGCAGCTTAGATACGCCCCTTGGGGCTTTCTTT.

V is TRBV30 and J is TRBJ1-1; TRBD1 is a possible D gene (5 bases). This CDR3 is 13 amino acids long. Trimming cost V 1 base and J 3 bases, with 9 bases left between them. Germline V gives CDR1 GTSNPN, CDR2 SVGIG (reference sequence). The CDR3 spells CAWSEDRDTEAFF. CDR3 sequence (DNA): TGTGCCTGGAGTGAAGACAGAGACACTGAAGCTTTCTTT.

The V and J genes are TRBV19 and TRBJ2-3, with 10 bases aligning to TRBD1. J was trimmed by 0 bases and V by 3 bases; bases with no gene match: 6. CDR3 length: 17 residues. Germline V CDR1 and CDR2: LNHDA, SQIVND (reference sequence). In DNA form, the CDR3 reads TGTGCCAGTAGTATGGGGACAGGGGAAAGCAGCACAGATACGCAGTATTTT. Translating it yields CASSMGTGESSTDTQYF.

This chain uses TRBV14 with TRBJ1-2; TRBD1 matches at 9 bases. Trimming cost V 4 bases and J 7 bases; bases outside gene matches: 7. Per germline, CDR1 SGHDN and CDR2 FVKESK. This CDR3 has 14 amino acids. CDR3 amino acids: CASSRDRVVGGYTF. CDR3 coding DNA: TGTGCCAGCAGCCGGGACAGGGTGGTAGGTGGCTACACCTTC.

The rearrangement links TRBV7-2 to TRBJ1-2, with D hard to call. The V gene's germline CDR1 is SGHTA and CDR2 FQGNSA. The CDR3 runs to 14 residues. Between the trimmed V and J ends, which lost 5 bases and 7 bases, there was a span of 17 bases. DNA for the CDR3: TGTGCCAGCAGCCTCCCGGCGGCGCGGAGTGGCTACACCTTC. This sequence encodes CASSLPAARSGYTF.

CDR3 DNA: TGTGCCAGCAGTGAAAACACCGGGGAGCTGTTTTTT. Encoded protein: CASSENTGELFF. This rearrangement joins TRBV6-4 to TRBJ2-2; D is ambiguous. V lost 3 bases, J lost 2 bases, and 1 base lay in between. From germline, CDR1 is MRHNA and CDR2 SNTAGT. CDR3 length: 12 amino acids.

The chain has TRBV19 and TRBJ1-3, with TRBD1 identical over 9 bases. CDR1 is LNHDA and CDR2 is SQIVND in the germline V gene (reference sequence). After removal of 9 bases from V and 8 bases from J, the junction contained 8 bases not matched to a gene. The CDR3 has 13 amino acids. CDR3 nucleotides: TGTGCCAGCAGAGGACAGGGGACGGACACCATATATTTT. Residues: CASRGQGTDTIYF.

The chain uses TRBV3-1 (or the pseudogene TRBV3-2) and TRBJ1-6; the D is unclear. The germline gives CDR1 LGHDT, CDR2 YNNKEL (reference sequence). V was pared by 1 base and J by 11 bases, with 15 bases between. The CDR3 loop spans 15 amino acids. DNA of the CDR3: TGTGCCAGCAGCCAAGGGCCTGGCCCGCTGGCACCCCTCCACTTT. Protein sequence: CASSQGPGPLAPLHF.

The sample holds one count of this clone. This rearrangement joins TRBV2 to TRBJ1-4, with no clear D. V lost 10 bases and J 1 base, leaving 13 bases between the germline ends. The CDR3 has 14 residues. Germline lookup yields CDR1 SNHLY and CDR2 FYNNEI. CDR3 sequence reads: CATRRAITNEKLFF. CDR3 bases: TGTGCCACCCGTCGGGCCATAACTAATGAAAAACTGTTTTTT.

The genes are TRBV2 and TRBJ2-3, with TRBD2 identical over 9 bases. Trimming at V came to 2 bases and at J to 2 bases, leaving 5 bases not matched to a gene. Per germline, CDR1 SNHLY and CDR2 FYNNEI. The CDR3 has 16 amino acids. CDR3 in amino acids: CASSELAGGNTDTQYF. The CDR3 DNA is TGTGCCAGCAGTGAACTTGCGGGGGGGAACACAGATACGCAGTATTTT. The variable domain in full, with the rest retrieved from reference TRBV2 and TRBJ2-3, is EPEVTQTPSHQVTQMGQEVILRCVPISNHLYFYWYRQILGQKVEFLVSFYNNEISEKSEIFDDQFSVERPDGSNFTLKIRSTKLEDSAMYFCASSELAGGNTDTQYFGPGTRLTVL.

A single count supports this clone. The CDR3 DNA sequence: TGTGCCAGCAGCTTGGCGGGACAGGGTCCCTACGAGCAGTACTTC. Translated: CASSLAGQGPYEQYF. V usage is TRBV5-5 and J usage is TRBJ2-7; 9 positions match TRBD1. Trimming took 0 bases from V and 2 from J; bases not matched to a gene: 3. The CDR3 runs to 15 residues. The V gene's germline CDR1 is SGHKS and CDR2 YYEKEE (reference sequence).

The chain recombines TRBV15 with TRBJ1-1, with D hard to call. The CDR3 is made up of 14 amino acids. Germline lookup yields CDR1 LNHNV and CDR2 YYDKDF (reference sequence). Trimming took 6 bases from V and 5 from J, leaving 16 bases between them. This CDR3 reads CATRGIAVDTEAFF. CDR3 DNA sequence: TGTGCCACCAGAGGGATCGCTGTCGATACTGAAGCTTTCTTT.

This sequence joins TRBV6-6 and TRBJ1-2; a weak D match, TRBD1 (5 bases). There are 15 residues in the CDR3. Trimming removed 7 bases at V and 5 bases at J, with 20 bases between. From germline, CDR1 is MNHNY and CDR2 SVGAGI (reference sequence). CDR3 in DNA: TGTGCCAGCACCGTCTCCGGGACGAACCCGTATGGCTACACCTTC. Translation gives CASTVSGTNPYGYTF.

The chain links TRBV29-1 to TRBJ2-7; TRBD1 is a possible D gene (6 bases). The CDR3 spans 14 residues. Trimming removed 2 bases from V and 3 bases from J, with 14 bases in between. Germline V gives CDR1 SQVTM, CDR2 ANQGSEA. CDR3 region: CSVESVGQRYEQYF. The DNA of the CDR3 is TGCAGCGTTGAAAGTGTAGGACAGCGCTACGAGCAGTACTTC.

V gene TRBV5-5 combines with J gene TRBJ2-7; D remains unclear. The V gene lost 0 bases and the J gene lost 4 bases, with 11 bases spanning the gap. Germline V CDR1 and CDR2: SGHKS, YYEKEE (reference sequence). The CDR3 is made up of 14 amino acids. In DNA, the CDR3 is TGTGCCAGCAGCTTGGTGGGTAGGTCTTACGAGCAGTACTTC. It codes for CASSLVGRSYEQYF.

A few counts support this clone. V and J are TRBV6-2 or TRBV6-3 and TRBJ2-7; 7 positions match TRBD1. The germline gives CDR1 MNHEY, CDR2 SVGEGT. The CDR3 contains 13 residues. After removal of 5 bases from V and 3 bases from J, the junction contained 4 bases not matched to a gene. The CDR3 DNA reads as TGTGCCAGCAGTCGACAGGGTCGCTACGAGCAGTACTTC. It specifies CASSRQGRYEQYF.

The rearrangement links TRBV30 to TRBJ2-3; 13 nucleotides match TRBD2. The V and J ends lost 0 bases and 0 bases, in that order; junction bases with no gene match: 9. CDR1 GTSNPN and CDR2 SVGIG come from the germline V gene (reference sequence). The CDR3 sequence is 19 residues long. For the CDR3, the DNA is TGTGCCTGGAGTGTACTACTAGCGGGAGGGTTCCTTAGCACAGATACGCAGTATTTT. Translating gives CAWSVLLAGGFLSTDTQYF.

This chain uses TRBV7-9 with TRBJ2-3, with TRBD1 matching over 8 bases. The CDR3 spans 17 residues. The V gene's germline CDR1 is SEHNR and CDR2 FQNEAQ (reference sequence). V shed 2 bases and J 0 bases; nucleotides not matched to a gene: 7. CDR3 in DNA: TGTGCCAGCAGCTTAACGACAGGGGAAGGGAGCACAGATACGCAGTATTTT. Protein: CASSLTTGEGSTDTQYF.

The chain has TRBV5-1 and TRBJ2-7; 11 positions agree with TRBD2. Germline assignment: CDR1 SGHRS and CDR2 YFSETQ. The CDR3 is 19 residues long. The J segment lost 1 base and the V segment lost 3 bases, leaving 15 bases of the junction unmatched. The CDR3 bases are TGCGCCAGCAGCTCATGGGCAGGGAGACTAGCGGGACGTTCCTACGAGCAGTACTTC. Translation gives CASSSWAGRLAGRSYEQYF. The complete variable domain, with remaining parts taken from reference TRBV5-1 and TRBJ2-7, reads KAGVTQTPRYLIKTRGQQVTLSCSPISGHRSVSWYQQTPGQGLQFLFEYFSETQRNKGNFPGRFSGRQFSNSRSEMNVSTLELGDSALYLCASSSWAGRLAGRSYEQYFGPGTRLTVT.